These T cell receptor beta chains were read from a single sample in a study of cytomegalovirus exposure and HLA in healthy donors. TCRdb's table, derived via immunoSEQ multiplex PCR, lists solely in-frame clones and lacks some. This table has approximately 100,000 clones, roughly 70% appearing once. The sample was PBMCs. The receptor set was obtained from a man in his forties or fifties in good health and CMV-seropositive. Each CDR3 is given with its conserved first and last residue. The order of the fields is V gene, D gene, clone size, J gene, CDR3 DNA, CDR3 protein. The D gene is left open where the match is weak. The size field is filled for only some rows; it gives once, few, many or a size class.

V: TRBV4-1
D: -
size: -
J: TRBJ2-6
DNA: TGCGCCAGCAGCCAAGGATTGCGGGGGCGAGGGGCCAACGTCCTGACTTTC
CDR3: CASSQGLRGRGANVLTF

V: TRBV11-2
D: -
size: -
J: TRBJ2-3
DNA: TGTGCCAGCAGCTTAGGGTTCAGTCCTAGCACAGATACGCAGTATTTT
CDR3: CASSLGFSPSTDTQYF

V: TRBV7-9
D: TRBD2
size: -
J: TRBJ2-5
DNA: TGTGCCAGCAGCTTAGCGCCGGGAGGACTCCAAGAGACCCAGTACTTC
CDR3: CASSLAPGGLQETQYF

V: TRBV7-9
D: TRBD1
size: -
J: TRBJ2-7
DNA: TGTGCCAGCAGCGGAGACCGAGGGGGCAGCTCCTACGAGCAGTACTTC
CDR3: CASSGDRGGSSYEQYF

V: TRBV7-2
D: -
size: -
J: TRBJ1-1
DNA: TGTGCCAGCAGCTTAGTAGGCCCGGGTAGCCCTGAAGCTTTCTTT
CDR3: CASSLVGPGSPEAFF

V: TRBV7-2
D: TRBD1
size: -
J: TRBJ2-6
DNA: TGTGCCAGCAGCCCTTGGGCAGGGGGCTCTGGGGCCAACGTCCTGACTTTC
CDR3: CASSPWAGGSGANVLTF

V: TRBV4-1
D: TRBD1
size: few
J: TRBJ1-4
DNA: TGCGCCAGCAGCCCACCCTCGACAGGGCCTAATGAAAAACTGTTTTTT
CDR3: CASSPPSTGPNEKLFF

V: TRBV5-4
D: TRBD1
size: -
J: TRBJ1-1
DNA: TGTGCCAGCAGCTTATCACAGGGGGTAGCTTTCTTT
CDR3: CASSLSQGVAFF

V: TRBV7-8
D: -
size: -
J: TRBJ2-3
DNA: TGTGCCAGCTCGACAGCTAGCACAGATACGCAGTATTTT
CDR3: CASSTASTDTQYF

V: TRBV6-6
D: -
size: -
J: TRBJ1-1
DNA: TGTGCCAGCGGCCGAATCAGGGACACTGAAGCTTTCTTT
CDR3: CASGRIRDTEAFF

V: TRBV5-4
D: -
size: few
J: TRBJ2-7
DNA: TGTGCCAGCAGCCCGGGCCTAGCAGGCTCCTACGAGCAGTACTTC
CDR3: CASSPGLAGSYEQYF

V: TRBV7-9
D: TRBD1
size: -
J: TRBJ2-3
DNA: TGTGCCAGCAGCTTAATAGGGGGCGGGGATACGCAGTATTTT
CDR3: CASSLIGGGDTQYF

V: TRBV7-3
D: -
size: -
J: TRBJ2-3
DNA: TGTGCCAGCAGCCAGGGGGGAAACACAGATACGCAGTATTTT
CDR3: CASSQGGNTDTQYF

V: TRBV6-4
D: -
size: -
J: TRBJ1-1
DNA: TGTGCCAGCAGGGACAGTCTCGGGACTGAAGCTTTCTTT
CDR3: CASRDSLGTEAFF